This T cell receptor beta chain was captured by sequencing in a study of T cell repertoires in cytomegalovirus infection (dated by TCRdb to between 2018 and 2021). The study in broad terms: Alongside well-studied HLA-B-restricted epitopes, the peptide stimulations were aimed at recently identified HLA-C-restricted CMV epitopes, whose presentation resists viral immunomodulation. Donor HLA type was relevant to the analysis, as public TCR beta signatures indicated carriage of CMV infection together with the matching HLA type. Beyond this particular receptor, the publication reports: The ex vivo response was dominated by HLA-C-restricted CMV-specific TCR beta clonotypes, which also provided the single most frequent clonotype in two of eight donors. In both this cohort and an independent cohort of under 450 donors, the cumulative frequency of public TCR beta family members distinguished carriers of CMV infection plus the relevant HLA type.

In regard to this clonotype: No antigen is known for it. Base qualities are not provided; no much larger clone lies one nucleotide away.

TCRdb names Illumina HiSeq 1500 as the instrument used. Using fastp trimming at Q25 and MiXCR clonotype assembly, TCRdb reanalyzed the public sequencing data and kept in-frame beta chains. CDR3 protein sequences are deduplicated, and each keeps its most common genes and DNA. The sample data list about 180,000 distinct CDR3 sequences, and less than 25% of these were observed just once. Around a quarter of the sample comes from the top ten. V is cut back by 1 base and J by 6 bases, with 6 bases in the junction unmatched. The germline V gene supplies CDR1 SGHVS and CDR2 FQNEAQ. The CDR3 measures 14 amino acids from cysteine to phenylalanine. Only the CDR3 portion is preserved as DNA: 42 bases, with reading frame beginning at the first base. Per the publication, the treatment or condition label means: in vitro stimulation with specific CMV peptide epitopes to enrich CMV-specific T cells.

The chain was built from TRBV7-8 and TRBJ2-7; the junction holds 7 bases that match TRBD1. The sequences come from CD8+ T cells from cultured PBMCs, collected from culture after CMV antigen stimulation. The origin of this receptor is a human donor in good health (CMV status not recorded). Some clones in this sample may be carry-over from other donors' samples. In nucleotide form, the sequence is TGTGCCAGCAGCTTAGAAGTCACAGGGGTCGAGCAGTACTTC. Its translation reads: CASSLEVTGVEQYF.